The 7 T cell receptor beta chains listed next were all sequenced from one sample in a study of vaccination effects on CD4 cells after COVID-19. Produced via immunoSEQ multiplex PCR; TCRdb's table is partial and in-frame only. The data hold approximately 66,000 clones, with approximately 79% observed a single time. Researchers isolated CD4+ T cells once approximately eleven days of culture had elapsed. As their vaccination, participants received two doses of either BNT162b2 or mRNA-1273. No antigen is known for these receptors. The sample consisted of CD4+ T cells from PBMCs cultured without peptide, taken after COVID-19 vaccination. Source of these receptors: a human donor who received a COVID-19 vaccine.

The V gene is TRBV24-1, the J gene TRBJ2-5; 7 bases are a match to TRBD1. The CDR3 is 15 amino acids. V trimming: 3 bases; J trimming: 9 bases; junction bases outside the gene matches: 12. Germline V gene lookup returns CDR1 KGHDR and CDR2 SFDVKD. The CDR3 coding sequence is TGTGCCACCAGTGATCTCCAGACAGCCCAGGGGGCCCAGTACTTC. It yields the protein CATSDLQTAQGAQYF.

The V call is TRBV18, the J call TRBJ1-6, with a tentative D call TRBD1 (6 bases). V lost 2 bases and J lost 0, with 11 bases in between. From germline, CDR1 is KGHSH and CDR2 LQKENI. CDR3 length: 17 residues. Here the CDR3 DNA reads TGTGCCAGCTCACCAGGGGACACCCGCTCCTATAATTCACCCCTCCACTTT. Protein: CASSPGDTRSYNSPLHF.

The chain is built from TRBV9 and TRBJ2-5, with D tentatively TRBD2 (5 bases). V was trimmed by 0 bases and J by 2 bases, leaving 5 bases between them. There are 13 residues in the CDR3. Germline CDR1 SGDLS, CDR2 YYNGEE. The CDR3 bases are TGTGCCAGCAGCGTAGGGACTCAAGAGACCCAGTACTTC. It translates to CASSVGTQETQYF.

This clone was detected a few times. This chain joins TRBV30 and TRBJ2-2; a weak D match, TRBD2 (7 bases). The CDR3 has 14 amino acids. The V and J ends lost 3 bases and 5 bases respectively, with 13 bases between them. In germline, CDR1 is GTSNPN, CDR2 SVGIG (reference sequence). The CDR3 here is CAWRGGLNTGELFF. CDR3 nucleotide sequence: TGTGCCTGGAGGGGGGGGCTTAATACCGGGGAGCTGTTTTTT.

The CDR3 nucleotides read TGCGCCAGCAGCATGACTATCCGCTCTGGGGCCAACGTCCTGACTTTC. This gives the protein CASSMTIRSGANVLTF. This rearrangement joins TRBV5-1 to TRBJ2-6; D is possibly TRBD2 (5 bases). Per the germline V gene, CDR1 is SGHRS and CDR2 is YFSETQ. Trimming pared 4 bases from V and 0 bases from J, leaving 11 bases between. This CDR3 region has 16 residues.

The genes are TRBV7-7 and TRBJ2-5, with D tentatively TRBD2 (5 bases). Germline V gives CDR1 SSHAT, CDR2 FNYEAQ (reference sequence). This CDR3 is built from 16 residues. V gave up 3 bases and J gave up 2 bases, with 16 bases separating them. CDR3 region: CASSLYNDRLQETQYF. The CDR3 DNA reads as TGTGCCAGCAGCTTGTACAACGACCGACTACAAGAGACCCAGTACTTC.

This chain connects TRBV6-5 to TRBJ2-2, with D perhaps matching TRBD1 (7 bases). Germline CDR1 and CDR2: MNHEY and SVGAGI. Trimming left V 6 bases short and J 0 bases short, with 11 bases between. This CDR3 spans 15 amino acids. This CDR3 is CASSGGTANTGELFF. DNA for the CDR3: TGTGCCAGCAGCGGAGGGACAGCGAACACCGGGGAGCTGTTTTTT.